This T cell receptor (beta chain) is drawn from a study of blood T cell repertoires in COVID-19. The overall study: The United States, Italy and Spain were the sources of the acute and convalescent COVID-19 samples. In each case, the material was cDNA or gDNA derived from T cells, B-cell-depleted T cells, or PBMCs.

Germline values: CDR1 SNHLY, CDR2 FYNNEI. The CDR3 is made up of 13 amino acids. J lost 4 bases, V lost 7 bases, and 6 bases had no gene match. This clone was observed a single time. Source study methods: It was from reference gene primer amplification that nucleated cell counts were estimated. The assay was immunoSEQ multiplex PCR, and TCRdb's table has in-frame clones only and misses some. V, J and clone size derive from that table, while D and trimming were established from the DNA sequence. This sample yields around 90,000 clones, of which 75% to 85% are seen a single time; 15% to 20% belongs to the top ten.

This sequence was found in a human donor in a cohort sampled during active COVID-19. The specimen sequenced was peripheral blood. The chain carries TRBV2 and TRBJ2-5; 7 bases are shared with TRBD1. CDR3 bases: TGTGCCAGCAACACAGGGGTCGGAGAGACCCAGTACTTC. It encodes CASNTGVGETQYF.